This paragraph reports one TCR beta chain. This sample was taken from a study of cytomegalovirus exposure and HLA in healthy donors. Study-wide background: Earlier findings included some 120 million unique TCR beta sequences obtained from 150 million to 200 million T cells. Unique TCRs numbering some 77 million, obtained from HLA-typed donors, made up an early data release.

Germline loops: CDR1 SGDLS, CDR2 YYNGEE. J gave up 4 bases and V 4 bases, and 8 bases lay outside the gene matches. This CDR3 contains 15 residues. Use of 60 Vbeta and 13 Jbeta primers characterized the PCR. Produced via immunoSEQ multiplex PCR; TCRdb's table is partial and in-frame only. The profile shows about 110,000 clones, roughly two thirds of them singletons. The J gene is TRBJ2-1, the V gene TRBV9; 7 positions match TRBD2. The sequencing sample was made of PBMCs. The receptor comes from a woman aged 25 to 39 in good health and CMV-seronegative. The chain's CDR3 is CASSPSASGYNEQFF. The CDR3 nucleotides are TGTGCCAGCAGCCCCTCGGCTAGCGGATACAATGAGCAGTTCTTC. Combining the CDR3 with reference TRBV9 and TRBJ2-1 gives the whole variable domain DSGVTQTPKHLITATGQRVTLRCSPRSGDLSVYWYQQSLDQGLQFLIQYYNGEERAKGNILERFSAQQFPDLHSELNLSSLELGDSALYFCASSPSASGYNEQFFGPGTRLTVL.